This T cell receptor (beta chain) was identified in a study of T-cell memory formation after mild COVID-19. Study-wide background: Largely, the TCR clusters proved donor specific.

The CDR3 has 12 residues. V dropped 3 bases and J dropped 4 bases, with 6 bases sitting between them. Study observations and caveats: Researchers report contracting CD4+ clones mostly in CM and EM, with CD8+ clones in EMRA. CD4/CD8 balance held among clones contracting day 15 to 85, and later expanders leaned CD4+.

This clonotype was counted between two and nine times. What it binds is unknown. Libraries for TCRalpha and TCRbeta carried sample barcodes and unique molecular identifiers via 5'RACE. TCRdb redid the calling of the 5' RACE reads with MiXCR, one entry per CDR3 protein. The sample has roughly 550,000 distinct CDR3 sequences, roughly 22% seen once. J is TRBJ1-2 and V is TRBV12-3 or TRBV12-4; D is undetermined. Specimen: PBMCs or a T cell subset sorted from them (not recorded which). The receptor was derived from an adult woman who had mild COVID-19 (a few samples of this study predate the infection). Cell type and time point are not known. The CDR3 region is CASSFLGYGYTF. CDR3 bases: TGTGCCAGCAGTTTCTTGGGCTATGGCTACACCTTC.